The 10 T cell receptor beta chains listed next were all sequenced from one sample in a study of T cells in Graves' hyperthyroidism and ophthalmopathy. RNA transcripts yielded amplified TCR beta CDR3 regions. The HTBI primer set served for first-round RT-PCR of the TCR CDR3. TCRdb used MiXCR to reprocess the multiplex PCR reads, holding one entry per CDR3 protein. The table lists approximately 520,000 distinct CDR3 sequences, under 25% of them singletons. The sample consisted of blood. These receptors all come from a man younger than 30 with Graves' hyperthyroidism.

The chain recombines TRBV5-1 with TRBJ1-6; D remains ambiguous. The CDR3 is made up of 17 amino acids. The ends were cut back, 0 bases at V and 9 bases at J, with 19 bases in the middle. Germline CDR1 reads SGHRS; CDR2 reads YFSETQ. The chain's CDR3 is CASSLGTRLSGSSPLHF. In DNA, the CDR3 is TGCGCCAGCAGCTTGGGAACTCGACTCAGCGGAAGTTCACCCCTCCACTTT.

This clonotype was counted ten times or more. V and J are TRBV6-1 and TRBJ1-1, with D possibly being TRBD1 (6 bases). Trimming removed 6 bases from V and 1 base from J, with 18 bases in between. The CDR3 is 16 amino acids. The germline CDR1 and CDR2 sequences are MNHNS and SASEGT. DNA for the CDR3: TGTGCCAGCAGGGCGACAGTGAGGGGGAGGAACACTGAAGCTTTCTTT. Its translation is CASRATVRGRNTEAFF.

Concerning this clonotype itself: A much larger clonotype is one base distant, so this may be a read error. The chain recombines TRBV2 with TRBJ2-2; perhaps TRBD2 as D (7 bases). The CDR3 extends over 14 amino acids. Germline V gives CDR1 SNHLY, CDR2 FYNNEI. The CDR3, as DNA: TGTGCCAGCACGGGGGGCCGGAACACCGGGGAGCTGTGTTTT. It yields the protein CASTGGRNTGELCF.

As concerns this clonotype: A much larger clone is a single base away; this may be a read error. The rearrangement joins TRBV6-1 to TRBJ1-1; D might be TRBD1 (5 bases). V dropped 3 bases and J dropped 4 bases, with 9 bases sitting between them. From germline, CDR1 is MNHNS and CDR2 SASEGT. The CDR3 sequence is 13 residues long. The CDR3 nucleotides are TGTGCCAGCAGTGAGACAGTGATCACTGAAGCTTTCTTT. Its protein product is CASSETVITEAFF.

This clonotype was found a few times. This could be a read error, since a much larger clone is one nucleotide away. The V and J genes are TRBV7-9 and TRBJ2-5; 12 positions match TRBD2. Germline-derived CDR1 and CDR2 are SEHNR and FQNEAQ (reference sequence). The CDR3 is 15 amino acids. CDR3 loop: CASTPSGGESETKYF. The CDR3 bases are TGTGCCAGCACCCCTAGCGGGGGGGAGAGTGAGACCAAGTACTTC.

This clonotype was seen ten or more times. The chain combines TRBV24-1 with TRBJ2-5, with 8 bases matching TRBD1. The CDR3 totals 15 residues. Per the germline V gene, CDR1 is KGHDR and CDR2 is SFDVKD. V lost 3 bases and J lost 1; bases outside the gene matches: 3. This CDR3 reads CATSDVTGGQETQYF. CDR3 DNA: TGTGCCACCAGTGATGTTACAGGGGGCCAAGAGACCCAGTACTTC.

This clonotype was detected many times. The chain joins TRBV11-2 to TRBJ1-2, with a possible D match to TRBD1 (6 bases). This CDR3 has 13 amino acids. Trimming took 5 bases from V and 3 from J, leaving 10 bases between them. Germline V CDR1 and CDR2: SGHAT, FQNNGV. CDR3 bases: TGTGCCAGCAGCCCGACAGGTTACTATGGCTACACCTTC. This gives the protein CASSPTGYYGYTF.

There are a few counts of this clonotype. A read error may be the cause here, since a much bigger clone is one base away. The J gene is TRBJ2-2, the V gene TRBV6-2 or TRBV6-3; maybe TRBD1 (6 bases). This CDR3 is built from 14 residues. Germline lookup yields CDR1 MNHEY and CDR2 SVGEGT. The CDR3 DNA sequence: TGTGCCAGCAGTCCCTCTGGGGGCCCCGGGGAGCCGTTTTTT. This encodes CASSPSGGPGEPFF.

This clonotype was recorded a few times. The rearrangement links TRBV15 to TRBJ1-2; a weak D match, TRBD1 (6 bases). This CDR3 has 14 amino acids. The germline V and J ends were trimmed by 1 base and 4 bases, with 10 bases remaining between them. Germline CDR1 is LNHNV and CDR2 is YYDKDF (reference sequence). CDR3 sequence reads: CATSRAGGTYGYTF. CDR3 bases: TGTGCCACCAGCAGAGCGGGGGGCACCTATGGCTACACCTTC.

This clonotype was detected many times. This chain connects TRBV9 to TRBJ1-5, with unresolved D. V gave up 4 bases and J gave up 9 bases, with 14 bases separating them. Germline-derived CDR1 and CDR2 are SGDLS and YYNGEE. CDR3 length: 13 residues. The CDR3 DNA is TGTGCCAGCAGCCCCGCGGGAGACGGGCCCCAGCATTTT. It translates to CASSPAGDGPQHF.